One sample yielded the 13 T cell receptor beta chains listed below, sequenced in a study of cytomegalovirus exposure and HLA in healthy donors. It was with 60 Vbeta and 13 Jbeta primers that the PCR ran. TCRdb keeps only in-frame clones here, not all; method: immunoSEQ multiplex PCR. In the table there are about 160,000 clones, approximately 84% of which are singletons. Sequencing was carried out using PBMCs. Receptor source: a male donor in good health and CMV-seropositive.

With respect to this clone: The same CDR3 can be traced to other DNA sequences in this sample. This chain links TRBV10-3 with TRBJ1-1, with TRBD1 identical over 12 bases. The CDR3 has 19 residues. CDR1 is ENHRY, CDR2 SYGVKD, per germline. With V trimmed by 8 bases and J by 1 base, 17 bases remained unmatched. In DNA form, the CDR3 reads TGTGCCATCGTTCCAAGAAGCGGGACAGGGGGCATTAGGAACACTGAAGCTTTCTTT. Protein sequence: CAIVPRSGTGGIRNTEAFF.

The chain combines TRBV4-2 with TRBJ2-1; 10 bases are shared with TRBD1. Germline V CDR1 and CDR2: LGHNA, YNFKEQ. This CDR3 region has 15 residues. J was trimmed by 8 bases and V by 0 bases; bases with no gene match: 4. Here the CDR3 DNA reads TGTGCCAGCAGCCAAGAGGGACAGGGGTTCGATGAGCAGTTCTTC. This sequence encodes CASSQEGQGFDEQFF.

The rearrangement links TRBV27 to TRBJ1-2; D is undetermined. The V end lost 7 bases, the J end lost 4 bases, and 13 bases lay between the germline ends. Looked up from germline, CDR1 is MNHEY and CDR2 is SMNVEV (reference sequence). This CDR3 has 13 amino acids. The CDR3 region is CASTSSNVYGYTF. For the CDR3, the DNA is TGTGCCAGCACATCATCTAATGTCTATGGCTACACCTTC.

J is TRBJ2-3 and V is TRBV19; D possibly corresponds to TRBD2 (6 bases). There are 16 residues in the CDR3. Germline V gene sequence: CDR1 LNHDA, CDR2 SQIVND (reference sequence). Trimming stripped 1 base from V and 7 bases from J, with 18 bases between. The CDR3 DNA sequence: TGTGCCAGTAGTATAGCCGGGACTCCGCTTGAATATACGCAGTATTTT. As protein: CASSIAGTPLEYTQYF.

J is TRBJ2-5 and V is TRBV11-2, with D unclear. This CDR3 has 12 amino acids. V was shortened by 5 bases and J by 0 bases, with 4 bases between the two germline ends. Per germline, CDR1 SGHAT and CDR2 FQNNGV. The CDR3 region is CASSVNQETQYF. The CDR3 DNA reads as TGTGCCAGCAGCGTCAACCAAGAGACCCAGTACTTC.

This chain joins TRBV5-5 and TRBJ2-5, with 9 bases matching TRBD2. Matching the DNA end better, TRBJ2-7 makes the J call doubtful. The CDR3 is made up of 15 amino acids. Germline loops: CDR1 SGHKS, CDR2 YYEKEE (reference sequence). In nucleotides, the CDR3 is TGTGCCAGCAGCTTGGCCAATAGCGGGGGTTACGAGCAGTACTTC. Protein: CASSLANSGGYEQYF.

This sequence joins TRBV6-1 and TRBJ1-5; 7 positions agree with TRBD1. The junction had 5 bases not matched to a gene; V was cut back by 8 bases and J by 7 bases. Per the germline V gene, CDR1 is MNHNS and CDR2 is SASEGT. CDR3 length: 12 amino acids. CDR3 protein: CASGQVKQPQHF. The CDR3 coding sequence is TGTGCCAGCGGACAGGTGAAACAGCCCCAGCATTTT.

The chain links TRBV2 to TRBJ2-7, with 8 nucleotides matching TRBD2. J gave up 3 bases and V 7 bases, and 8 bases lay outside the gene matches. The CDR3 is 14 residues long. CDR1 and CDR2 (germline): SNHLY, FYNNEI. The CDR3 DNA follows: TGTGCCAGCACCCCATCCAGCGGGAGCTACGAGCAGTACTTC. Its protein product is CASTPSSGSYEQYF.

V is TRBV30 and J is TRBJ2-3; D is unresolved. The CDR3 is 12 amino acids. Trimming took 4 bases from V and 2 from J, leaving 7 bases between them. Germline V lookup: CDR1 GTSNPN, CDR2 SVGIG (reference sequence). Here the CDR3 DNA reads TGTGCCTGGATCCGTAACACAGATACGCAGTATTTT. Translating gives CAWIRNTDTQYF. The variable domain in full, with the rest retrieved from reference TRBV30 and TRBJ2-3, is SQTIHQWPATLVQPVGSPLSLECTVEGTSNPNLYWYRQAAGRGLQLLFYSVGIGQISSEVPQNLSASRPQDRQFILSSKKLLLSDSGFYLCAWIRNTDTQYFGPGTRLTVL.

The chain employs TRBV27 and TRBJ1-2; 7 bases are a match to TRBD1. From germline, CDR1 is MNHEY and CDR2 SMNVEV (reference sequence). Unmatched junction bases numbered 10, after V lost 5 bases and J lost 7 bases. This CDR3 comprises 14 residues. DNA of the CDR3: TGTGCCAGCAGTGAAGGGACAGCTCCGGGTGGCTACACCTTC. It encodes CASSEGTAPGGYTF.

This chain links TRBV27 with TRBJ2-7; no clear D gene. V was cut by 4 bases and J by 5 bases, with 9 bases left in between. CDR3 length: 12 amino acids. Germline V gene lookup returns CDR1 MNHEY and CDR2 SMNVEV (reference sequence). The CDR3 loop reads CASSYGLHEQYF. CDR3 DNA sequence: TGTGCCAGCAGTTATGGCCTCCACGAGCAGTACTTC.

This clone was seen once. The chain's CDR3 is CATDRPAYTQYF. CDR3 nucleotide sequence: TGTGCCACGGACAGGCCGGCTTATACGCAGTATTTT. The chain combines TRBV6-1 with TRBJ2-3; TRBD1 matches at 7 bases. The V gene end was trimmed by 10 bases and the J gene end by 7 bases; junction bases not matched to a gene: 8. CDR1 MNHNS and CDR2 SASEGT come from the germline V gene. The CDR3 totals 12 residues.

Concerning this clone: At one of its ends the junction is not consistent with the germline gene, which may arise from a read error. The chain is built from TRBV7-7 and TRBJ2-7; 9 nucleotides align to TRBD2. The CDR3 spans 15 residues. Germline CDR1 reads SSHAT; CDR2 reads FNYEAQ (reference sequence). CDR3 residues: CASSLESSGNYEQYF. The DNA for the CDR3 is TGTGCTAGCAGCTTAGAGTCTAGCGGGAACTACGAGCAGTACTTC.